This T cell receptor beta chain was observed in a study of cytomegalovirus exposure and HLA in healthy donors. Study as a whole: The 120 or so validation repertoires, a later analysis reported, used the same platform as the approximately 650 first-cohort repertoires.

V was cut by 4 bases and J by 2 bases, with 9 bases left in between. The CDR3 runs to 14 residues. Germline-derived CDR1 and CDR2 are MNHNS and SASEGT. As regards this clone: Its specificity is not known.

Generated by immunoSEQ multiplex PCR, the TCRdb table keeps only in-frame clones and is missing some. The table lists about 200,000 clones, roughly 88% of them singletons. The donors were part of the approximately 130-subject validation cohort, which stood apart from the roughly 700-subject first cohort. General study points: The dataset shows that most TCR sequences were rare, while some public TCRs occurred in many donors. The tendency of first-cohort TCR clusters to co-occur in the 95 to 150 validation repertoires was the finding of a later analysis.

V usage is TRBV6-1 and J usage is TRBJ1-3; a weak D match, TRBD1 (6 bases). The clonotype comes from a young woman in good health and CMV-seronegative. The sample comprised PBMCs. The CDR3 is CASSGRQAGNTIYF. As DNA, the CDR3 is TGTGCCAGCAGTGGTCGACAGGCTGGAAACACCATATATTTT.